The T cell receptor (beta chain) under discussion was sequenced for a study of regulatory T cells in long-lasting Graves disease (dated by TCRdb to about 2021). As for the study more broadly: Antithyroid drugs had been taken for less than 3 months by newly diagnosed Graves' disease patients. Persistent Graves' disease patients were compared with newly diagnosed Graves' disease patients by peripheral blood TCR sequencing and RNA sequencing. The study was registered as a clinical trial and conducted in China. A total of around 35 samples underwent TCR sequencing, from about 13 patients with persistent Graves' disease and around 20 patients with newly diagnosed Graves' disease. Study-level results and caveats: Persistent Graves' disease patients showed lower TCR Shannon entropy and fewer highly expanded clones than newly diagnosed patients, suggesting clonal expansion. Persistent disease showed preferential use of TRBV28, TRBJ1-2 and TRBJ2-5, whereas newly diagnosed disease favored TRBV20-1 and TRBJ2-1. Sequencing and analysis were restricted to the TCR beta chain. Only peripheral blood was studied, because thyroid tissue, the primary lesion, was inaccessible. A larger number of public clonotypes was shared among persistent patients (approximately 3,000) than among newly diagnosed patients (approximately 1,000). The authors acknowledged the small sample size as a limitation that may reduce accuracy.

The CDR3 holds 15 amino acids from the cysteine to the phenylalanine. Only the CDR3 DNA stays, 45 bases, in frame from base 1. The V and J ends are trimmed by 4 bases and 2 bases, leaving 12 bases between them. As encoded in the germline V gene, CDR1 is SGHVS while CDR2 is FQNEAQ. This clonotype has just a few counts. Its binding antigen is unknown. Within one base of it there is no much larger clone, and no base qualities were kept. Receptor amplification or capture employed multiplex PCR. TCRdb shows the sequencer as Illumina HiSeq 4000. TCR beta libraries were built with iRepertoire HTBI primers and Arm-PCR amplification of CDR3 regions. Before sequencing, the PCR products went through gel purification. The published analysis was carried out like this. Across samples, 60 to 80 TRBV and 13 to 15 TRBJ segments were identified and used for gene usage analysis of CDR3 amino acid clonotypes. COPE and FqMerger were used to merge the filtered high-quality paired reads into contigs. Contigs were aligned with BLAST to IMGT TRBV, TRBD and TRBJ reference genes, and CDR3 was defined per IMGT. Any clonotype with a frequency above 0.1% was counted as a highly expanded clone. Shannon entropy served as the measure of repertoire diversity, while the Gini coefficient captured V-J evenness. Clonotypes shared by more than one individual were considered public. TCRdb's own reprocessing of the public reads used fastp at Q25 and MiXCR and kept productive beta chains. Identical CDR3 proteins give one entry, which carries the most common genes and DNA. The V and J calls and clone size are TCRdb's, not the authors'. The table for this sample lists 400,000 to 550,000 distinct CDR3 sequences; around 17% of them were counted only once. The ten largest clones capture around 10% of the sample.

What this sample's time point label stands for: newly diagnosed GD, antithyroid drugs for less than 3 months. RNA was extracted from PBMCs in TRIzol for both TCR sequencing and RNA sequencing. Graves' disease was diagnosed according to American Thyroid Association guidelines. Patients were recruited from an endocrinology department in Xi'an, China. Each patient gave roughly 8.4 milliliters of peripheral blood, collected in an EDTA anticoagulant tube. Ficoll Paque Plus density gradient separation was used to isolate PBMCs, and no further T cell sorting was performed. An Agilent 2100 Bioanalyzer and agarose gel were used to check RNA quality, and a NanoDrop 2000 was used to measure RNA concentration. These data were likewise used in another study, on T cells in Graves' hyperthyroidism and ophthalmopathy. As noted in the second study: Stable Graves' hyperthyroidism was defined as no progression to ophthalmopathy during 18 months of follow-up. The hyperthyroidism patients were between 18 and 65 years old and newly diagnosed, with a disease duration of less than 2 months. Exclusion was applied to patients with uncontrolled infections, other autoimmune diseases, pregnancy or lactation. Diagnoses relied on clinical symptoms, serum thyroxine and TRAb, thyroid ultrasound and orbital computed tomography. The first round of RT-PCR for the TCR CDR3 was performed with the HTBI primer set and the Qiagen OneStep RT-PCR kit. Most expanded thyroid clonotypes (frequency above 0.001) were also detected in blood, a finding suggesting that blood repertoires may reflect thyroid immune responses. A model built on a 13 V-J signature distinguished ophthalmopathy from stable hyperthyroidism, reaching 85% to 90% sensitivity and about 81% specificity in cross-validation and 80%/75% in testing. During validation, the model predicted progression to ophthalmopathy a median of around 6 months ahead of onset, with almost 71% sensitivity and less than 85% specificity. To identify TCR V-J signatures that set the groups apart, the researchers used a discovery cohort of 100 patients, made up of 40 to 45 with Graves' ophthalmopathy and around 58 with stable Graves' hyperthyroidism. Whether ophthalmopathy could be predicted prospectively was tested in an independent validation cohort made up of some 20 hyperthyroidism patients plus 17 patients who later progressed to ophthalmopathy. The approximately 90 discovery patients were divided at random into training and test sets in a 7:3 ratio. The study also compared thyroid tissue and blood T-cell repertoires from roughly 6 Graves' hyperthyroidism patients. Once sampling was done, hyperthyroidism patients were given methimazole at a starting dose of 30 mg daily, whereas ophthalmopathy patients were given high-dose intravenous methylprednisolone. Libraries were constructed in a second round of multiplex PCR, after which size selection and purification were carried out. Sequencing of the libraries was done on an Illumina HiSeq2000 using paired-end 100 bp reads. Raw data were processed with SOAPnuke, discarding reads with adapters, uncalled bases, mean Phred below 15, or no exact constant-primer or identifier match. COPE v1.2.5 was used to merge high-quality paired reads, and clonotypes were defined as unique nucleotide sequences. Clonotypes were aligned to IMGT TRBV, TRBD and TRBJ reference segments using MiTCR v1.1. The analysis was restricted to V-J combinations with a frequency above 0.0001, which together covered just over 99% of the repertoires. A TCS score was defined as the ratio of F50 (clonal expansion) to E x V (chaos), with BLOSUM62-based TCRdist applied between CDR3 peptides within each V-J. Welch's t-statistics and random forest reduced around 550 V-J features to about 12, which were used in a naive Bayes classifier (R e1071). Sample size was not statistically predetermined, and investigators were not blinded to group allocation. The paper describes TCR Vbeta CDR3 sequencing of 135 peripheral blood samples, made up of 43 ophthalmopathy patients, roughly 72 hyperthyroidism patients and roughly 17 progressor patients.

This clonotype was obtained from a woman in her 30s with Graves disease. Donor details come from another sample of the same person, matched by shared clones. The V and J genes are TRBV7-8 and TRBJ1-5; no D gene call is confident. Specimen: peripheral blood mononuclear cells (PBMCs), collected at new diagnosis, from a patient treated with antithyroid drugs. The nucleotide sequence is TGTGCCAGCAGCTCAGGACGTACGGGCAATCAGCCCCAGCATTTT. Translated, this is CASSSGRTGNQPQHF.